The next 20 T cell receptor beta chains were all read from a single sample in a study of post-analysis software for immune sequencing data. Points from the study as a whole: Roughly 5 TRBV segments were significantly more frequent in patients than in controls. TRBV5-6, TRBV5-1 and TRBV20-1 were among these segments.

The antigens of these receptors remain unknown. Included in the TCR beta cDNA libraries were unique molecular identifiers. TCRdb ran MiXCR on the PCR reads and lists one entry per CDR3 protein. The sample includes roughly 600,000 distinct CDR3 sequences, 44% of them seen just once. Sequences were obtained from blood. The receptors come from a girl aged 5-17 years with multiple sclerosis.

This clonotype was observed once. This chain links TRBV27 with TRBJ1-2; TRBD1 aligns across 8 bases. Germline V gene sequence: CDR1 MNHEY, CDR2 SMNVEV (reference sequence). Losses at the gene ends were 4 bases for V and 9 bases for J; bases not matched to a gene: 7. This CDR3 spans 13 amino acids. CDR3 amino acids: CASSSRGQESYTF. The CDR3 DNA reads TGTGCCAGCAGTTCCAGGGGGCAGGAAAGCTACACCTTC.

CDR3 sequence reads: CSARGGNTFSTDTQYF. CDR3 DNA: TGCAGTGCTAGAGGGGGGAATACCTTCTCCACAGATACGCAGTATTTT. The rearrangement uses TRBV20-1 and TRBJ2-3; D may be TRBD1 or TRBD2 (5 bases each). The CDR3 runs to 16 residues. Trimming shortened V by 1 base and J by 2 bases, and 16 bases separated the two germline ends. The V gene's germline CDR1 is DFQATT and CDR2 SNEGSKA (reference sequence).

This clonotype has just a few counts. The rearrangement uses TRBV20-1 and TRBJ2-7, with 10 nucleotides matching TRBD2. The closer fit of TRBJ2-5 to the DNA end suggests the J call may be wrong. Germline V gene sequence: CDR1 DFQATT, CDR2 SNEGSKA (reference sequence). There are 12 residues in the CDR3. The CDR3 region is CSPSGSGETQYF. As DNA, the CDR3 is TGCAGCCCTAGCGGGAGCGGAGAGACCCAGTACTTC.

This clonotype turned up a few times. The V and J genes are TRBV12-3 or TRBV12-4 and TRBJ1-2; 9 bases are shared with TRBD1. The CDR3 totals 14 residues. Unmatched junction bases numbered 8, after V lost 4 bases and J lost 8 bases. CDR3 region: CASSYRDREFGYTF. CDR3 coding DNA: TGTGCCAGCAGTTACCGGGACAGGGAGTTCGGCTACACCTTC.

This chain joins TRBV5-1 and TRBJ1-1, with TRBD1 as a possible D gene (5 bases). The CDR3 has 13 residues. V shed 7 bases and J shed 1 base, with 11 bases lying between them. Germline-derived CDR1 and CDR2 are SGHRS and YFSETQ. CDR3 sequence (DNA): TGCGCCAGCCGCACAGGAGCGAACACTGAAGCTTTCTTT. Its protein product is CASRTGANTEAFF.

The chain carries TRBV6-6 and TRBJ1-3; 10 nucleotides agree with TRBD1. With V trimmed by 6 bases and J by 2 bases, 4 bases remained unmatched. The CDR3 has 15 amino acids. The V gene's germline CDR1 is MNHNY and CDR2 SVGAGI (reference sequence). CDR3 in DNA: TGTGCCAGCAGGGACGGACAGGGGGCTGGAAACACCATATATTTT. This encodes CASRDGQGAGNTIYF.

This clonotype has more than one count but fewer than ten. The chain combines TRBV29-1 with TRBJ1-4; perhaps TRBD1 as D (5 bases). The CDR3 runs to 12 residues. The germline V gene encodes CDR1 SQVTM and CDR2 ANQGSEA. The V gene lost 4 bases and the J gene lost 8 bases, with 11 bases spanning the gap. Here the CDR3 DNA reads TGCAGCGTTGCCCAGGGACGGGAAAAACTGTTTTTT. This gives the protein CSVAQGREKLFF.

Written as DNA, the CDR3 is TGTGCCAGCAGCCAGGCAGATAGCTATGGCTACACCTTC. Amino acids: CASSQADSYGYTF. This sequence joins TRBV3-1 and TRBJ1-2; D uncertain. The ends were cut back, 3 bases at V and 4 bases at J, with 9 bases in the middle. The CDR3 is 13 residues long. CDR1 is LGHDT and CDR2 is YNNKEL in the germline V gene (reference sequence). Looking up the rest from reference TRBV3-1 and TRBJ1-2 gives the full variable domain: DTAVSQTPKYLVTQMGNDKSIKCEQNLGHDTMYWYKQDSKKFLKIMFSYNNKELIINETVPNRFSPKSPDKAHLNLHINSLELGDSAVYFCASSQADSYGYTFGSGTRLTVV.

The V gene is TRBV19, the J gene TRBJ2-7; maybe TRBD1 (5 bases). V was cut by 5 bases and J by 5 bases, with 10 bases left in between. CDR3 size: 12 residues. Germline-derived CDR1 and CDR2 are LNHDA and SQIVND (reference sequence). The CDR3 here is CASSGRAHEQYF. CDR3 bases: TGTGCCAGTAGTGGCAGGGCACACGAGCAGTACTTC.

The J gene is TRBJ2-5, the V gene TRBV29-1, with 8 bases lining up with TRBD2. Germline V lookup: CDR1 SQVTM, CDR2 ANQGSEA. J gave up 6 bases and V 6 bases, and 15 bases lay outside the gene matches. This CDR3 is built from 15 residues. In DNA form, the CDR3 reads TGCAGCGTGAGGGGGTACGGTGCTAGCGGGCAGACCCAGTACTTC. Encoded protein: CSVRGYGASGQTQYF.

This clonotype was seen a single time. This chain joins TRBV29-1 and TRBJ2-7; D tentatively reads TRBD1 or TRBD2 (7 bases each). The CDR3 runs 13 residues. V lost 6 bases and J lost 5, with 17 bases in between. Germline assignment: CDR1 SQVTM and CDR2 ANQGSEA. In nucleotides, the CDR3 is TGCAGCGTACGGGGCAGGGGGGGGGACGAGCAGTACTTC. Residues: CSVRGRGGDEQYF.

This clonotype was counted only a few times. The chain joins TRBV10-3 to TRBJ2-3; D might be TRBD2 (5 bases). CDR1 and CDR2 from the germline V gene are ENHRY and SYGVKD. The V end lost 2 bases, the J end lost 2 bases, and 14 bases lay between the germline ends. This CDR3 region has 16 residues. The CDR3 nucleotides are TGTGCCATCAGTGAGCTTGTAGAGGGAATCACAGATACGCAGTATTTT. This translates into CAISELVEGITDTQYF.

The gene calls are TRBV29-1 and TRBJ1-1, with TRBD1 as a possible D gene (6 bases). The V end lost 7 bases, the J end lost 4 bases, and 13 bases lay between the germline ends. Germline V gene sequence: CDR1 SQVTM, CDR2 ANQGSEA. The CDR3 spans 12 residues. CDR3 region: CSARGGTTEAFF. The CDR3 region has the DNA TGCAGCGCAAGAGGGGGGACCACTGAAGCTTTCTTT.

This clonotype has only a few counts. This sequence joins TRBV5-1 and TRBJ2-5; D remains ambiguous. The DNA matches TRBJ2-7 better at its end, which makes the J call doubtful. This CDR3 region has 12 residues. Germline assignment: CDR1 SGHRS and CDR2 YFSETQ. CDR3: CASSSETPEQYF. The CDR3 DNA is TGCGCCAGCAGCTCGGAAACACCCGAGCAGTACTTC.

This clonotype was seen a few times. The gene calls are TRBV9 and TRBJ2-1, with D maybe TRBD2 (5 bases). This CDR3 region has 13 residues. V lost 0 bases and J lost 7, with 8 bases in between. CDR1 is SGDLS and CDR2 is YYNGEE in the germline V gene. The CDR3 region has the DNA TGTGCCAGCAGCGTAGTAGAGGGAAATGAGCAGTTCTTC. This gives the protein CASSVVEGNEQFF. Based on the CDR3 plus reference TRBV9 and TRBJ2-1, the full variable domain is DSGVTQTPKHLITATGQRVTLRCSPRSGDLSVYWYQQSLDQGLQFLIQYYNGEERAKGNILERFSAQQFPDLHSELNLSSLELGDSALYFCASSVVEGNEQFFGPGTRLTVL.

This sequence joins TRBV4-1 and TRBJ1-2; D uncertain. V lost 4 bases and J 3 bases, leaving 6 bases between the germline ends. The CDR3 runs to 12 residues. Germline V CDR1 and CDR2: MGHRA, YSYEKL. The CDR3 nucleotides read TGCGCCAGCAGCCTACCAGACTATGGCTACACCTTC. This encodes CASSLPDYGYTF.

Note on this clonotype: With a much larger clone just one base away, this may be a read error. CDR3 in amino acids: CTSSLTSNYGYTF. In DNA, the CDR3 is TGTACCAGCAGTTTGACAAGCAACTATGGCTACACCTTC. This chain connects TRBV12-3 or TRBV12-4 to TRBJ1-2; the D is unclear. The CDR3 is 13 amino acids.

This chain connects TRBV27 to TRBJ2-4; 10 bases are shared with TRBD2. Matching the DNA end better, TRBJ2-7 makes the J call doubtful. From germline, CDR1 is MNHEY and CDR2 SMNVEV (reference sequence). There are 14 residues in the CDR3. The CDR3 loop reads CASSLSGRFYEQYF. DNA for the CDR3: TGTGCCAGCAGTCTTAGCGGGAGGTTCTACGAGCAGTACTTC.

The table lists this clonotype with a few counts. The chain carries TRBV7-2 and TRBJ2-7, with 9 bases that match TRBD1. J gave up 6 bases and V 7 bases, and 10 bases lay outside the gene matches. The CDR3 loop spans 14 amino acids. Germline V gene data show CDR1 as SGHTA and CDR2 as FQGNSA. This CDR3 reads CASTLNRGPFEQYF. DNA of the CDR3: TGTGCCAGCACTTTGAACAGGGGGCCGTTCGAGCAGTACTTC.

The chain has TRBV20-1 and TRBJ2-3; no clear D gene. Germline V gives CDR1 DFQATT, CDR2 SNEGSKA (reference sequence). The length of the CDR3 is 10 residues. The CDR3 nucleotides are TGCAGGGATTTCACAGATACGCAGTATTTT. This gives the protein CRDFTDTQYF.